Below are 15 T cell receptor beta chains sequenced from a single sample in a study of CD8 T cells in Susac syndrome. Reverse transcription of roughly 0.45 to 1 ug RNA was performed with random hexamers. Each CDR3 protein is one row after TCRdb ran MiXCR on the immunoSEQ multiplex PCR reads. This sample has about 120,000 distinct CDR3 sequences; about 90% occur once, and the top ten carry roughly 0.11%. What was sequenced was CD8+ T cells from PBMCs. The source is a human donor in good health.

The chain links TRBV19 to TRBJ1-1, with TRBD1 as a possible D gene (6 bases). The CDR3 has 17 residues. The germline V and J ends were trimmed by 3 bases and 5 bases, with 22 bases remaining between them. The germline V gene has CDR1 LNHDA and CDR2 SQIVND (reference sequence). DNA of the CDR3: TGTGCCAGTAGTATTCGGGGGGCCCACTCGGGTTGGACTGAAGCTTTCTTT. Translated, it gives CASSIRGAHSGWTEAFF.

This clonotype is a singleton in its sample. V and J are TRBV19 and TRBJ1-1; no clear D. The CDR3 covers 16 residues. V was clipped by 1 base and J by 4 bases, with 16 bases between them. Germline V gene sequence: CDR1 LNHDA, CDR2 SQIVND (reference sequence). CDR3 protein: CASSIGLRVGGTEAFF. The CDR3 DNA sequence: TGTGCCAGTAGTATAGGCCTAAGGGTTGGTGGCACTGAAGCTTTCTTT.

This clonotype was detected once. The CDR3 protein is CACSVLLYGYTF. Here the CDR3 DNA reads TGTGCCTGTAGCGTCTTGCTCTATGGCTACACCTTC. This sequence joins TRBV30 and TRBJ1-2; D is undetermined. The germline gives CDR1 GTSNPN, CDR2 SVGIG (reference sequence). The CDR3 consists of 12 residues. Trimming removed 6 bases from V and 4 bases from J, with 12 bases in between.

This clonotype has only one observation. The rearrangement joins TRBV7-2 to TRBJ1-2; no clear D. The CDR3 covers 16 residues. Germline lookup yields CDR1 SGHTA and CDR2 FQGNSA. Trimming pared 2 bases from V and 3 bases from J, leaving 16 bases between. The CDR3 sequence: CASSLFGAAPDYGYTF. The CDR3 coding sequence is TGTGCCAGCAGCTTATTCGGCGCAGCGCCAGACTATGGCTACACCTTC.

The V and J genes are TRBV20-1 and TRBJ2-1; TRBD2 matches 7 bases. Germline V gives CDR1 DFQATT, CDR2 SNEGSKA (reference sequence). CDR3 length equals 15 residues. Unmatched junction bases numbered 6, after V lost 0 bases and J lost 4 bases. The CDR3 here is CSARDGGSFYNEQFF. The CDR3, as DNA: TGCAGTGCTAGAGATGGCGGGAGTTTTTACAATGAGCAGTTCTTC.

The chain uses TRBV7-3 and TRBJ2-1; 8 bases fit TRBD1. Trimming removed 3 bases from V and 5 bases from J; junction bases left unmatched: 6. The CDR3 spans 15 residues. Germline V gives CDR1 SGHTA, CDR2 FQGTGA. The CDR3 bases are TGTGCCAGCAGCTTTCAGACAGGGGCTAACAATGAGCAGTTCTTC. This gives the protein CASSFQTGANNEQFF.

The chain links TRBV20-1 to TRBJ2-1; no clear D gene. Trimming removed 3 bases from V and 9 bases from J, with 9 bases in between. This CDR3 is built from 11 residues. Germline V gene sequence: CDR1 DFQATT, CDR2 SNEGSKA (reference sequence). Written as DNA, the CDR3 is TGCAGTGCTAGCCCCGAGACTGAGCAGTTCTTC. Its protein product is CSASPETEQFF.

The rearrangement joins TRBV19 to TRBJ1-2; D not certain. The CDR3 has 15 amino acids. The V end lost 3 bases, the J end lost 5 bases, and 16 bases lay between the germline ends. In germline, CDR1 is LNHDA, CDR2 SQIVND (reference sequence). CDR3 loop: CASSIRETIVYGYTF. The CDR3 DNA reads TGTGCCAGTAGTATCAGAGAAACTATTGTATATGGCTACACCTTC.

Here the CDR3 reads CASSLEVGTDGYTF. The CDR3 coding sequence is TGTGCCAGCAGCTTAGAGGTGGGGACGGATGGCTACACCTTC. The chain carries TRBV7-2 and TRBJ1-2; D possibly corresponds to TRBD1 (5 bases). Trimming took 1 base from V and 6 from J, leaving 12 bases between them. Germline assignment: CDR1 SGHTA and CDR2 FQGNSA. The CDR3 has 14 amino acids.

The chain employs TRBV5-1 and TRBJ2-5, with D possibly matching TRBD1 (5 bases). CDR3 length: 11 residues. Looked up from germline, CDR1 is SGHRS and CDR2 is YFSETQ. The V end was cut by 6 bases, the J end by 3 bases, with 6 bases between. The CDR3 sequence is CASKGEETQYF. For the CDR3, the DNA is TGCGCCAGCAAAGGGGAAGAGACCCAGTACTTC.

This clonotype showed up just once. The chain joins TRBV14 to TRBJ1-2; 10 nucleotides line up with TRBD1. The V and J ends lost 4 bases and 4 bases, in that order; junction bases with no gene match: 6. Germline V CDR1 and CDR2: SGHDN, FVKESK. The CDR3 loop spans 15 amino acids. The chain's CDR3 is CASSPRTGGVYGYTF. DNA for the CDR3: TGTGCCAGCAGCCCGCGGACAGGGGGAGTCTATGGCTACACCTTC.

Here the CDR3 DNA reads TGCGCCAGCAGCCAAGATTTTACAGAAGAGACCCAGTACTTC. It is translated as CASSQDFTEETQYF. J is TRBJ2-5 and V is TRBV4-3; D ambiguous. Germline CDR1 is LGHNA and CDR2 is YSLEER. CDR3 length: 14 amino acids. V gave up 0 bases and J gave up 3 bases, with 8 bases separating them.

V usage is TRBV18 and J usage is TRBJ2-2; 7 bases agree with TRBD2. CDR3 length: 16 amino acids. V shed 2 bases, J shed 4 bases, and the junction held 7 bases outside the gene matches. Germline values: CDR1 KGHSH, CDR2 LQKENI. CDR3 coding DNA: TGTGCCAGCTCACCAAACAGCGGGACGTCCACCGGGGAGCTGTTTTTT. Its translation is CASSPNSGTSTGELFF.

V gene TRBV14 combines with J gene TRBJ1-6; weak D call: TRBD1 (5 bases). This CDR3 spans 14 amino acids. The V gene's germline CDR1 is SGHDN and CDR2 FVKESK. V lost 5 bases to trimming and J lost 7 bases, with 12 bases between them. CDR3 amino acids: CASSSIRGNSPLHF. The DNA for the CDR3 is TGTGCCAGCAGCTCCATACGGGGGAATTCACCCCTCCACTTT.

Concerning this clonotype itself: Since the CDR3 does not end with the conserved phenylalanine or tryptophan, this likely comes from a read error. The chain combines TRBV5-6 with TRBJ2-7, with 9 positions matching TRBD2. The CDR3 contains 16 residues. The germline V gene encodes CDR1 SGHDT and CDR2 YYEEEE. With 2 bases clipped from V and 6 bases from J, the junction kept 12 bases outside the gene matches. DNA of the CDR3: TGTGCCAGCAGCTTCCAGAGGCTAGCGGGGATGGGCGAGCAGTACCTC. Protein product: CASSFQRLAGMGEQYL.